Listed below are T cell receptor beta chains from one sample, sequenced in a study of identical twins. TCRdb re-derived calls from the 5' RACE reads in MiXCR, one entry per CDR3 protein. The sample has 470,000 or so distinct CDR3 sequences, 24% seen once. These same records also appear under a second study, on T cells expressing NK-cell markers.

Specimen: CD4+ T cells sorted from blood. Receptor source: a woman younger than 35 in good health. CDR3s include the opening cysteine and the closing phenylalanine or tryptophan. The D gene is left open where the match is weak. A clone size is listed for some rows: how often the clone was seen (once, few, many), or a class if it is expanded.

j_gene | d_gene | abundance | v_gene | len | CDR3nt | CDR3aa
TRBJ2-2 | . | medium-sized | TRBV12-3/TRBV12-4 | 14 | TGTGCCAGCGGGGAGGGGGCGAACACCGGGGAGCTGTTTTTT | CASGEGANTGELFF
TRBJ1-1 | . | . | TRBV11-2 | 14 | TGTGCCAGCAGCTTAGGGTCGGGTTACACTGAAGCTTTCTTT | CASSLGSGYTEAFF
TRBJ2-3 | . | . | TRBV20-1 | 15 | TGCAGTGCTAAGAGCGGGTTTGGGACCACAGATACGCAGTATTTT | CSAKSGFGTTDTQYF
TRBJ2-1 | TRBD2 | many | TRBV6-2/TRBV6-3 | 15 | TGTGCCAGCAGTACTCCCGGGACTAGGGACAATGAGCAGTTCTTC | CASSTPGTRDNEQFF
TRBJ2-7 | TRBD1 | . | TRBV5-1 | 15 | TGCGCCAGCAGCTCCCGGACAGGGGGTACCTACGAGCAGTACTTC | CASSSRTGGTYEQYF
TRBJ2-3 | . | few | TRBV5-1 | 15 | TGCGCCAGCAGCCAATTAGCGGTTAGCACAGATACGCAGTATTTT | CASSQLAVSTDTQYF
TRBJ2-1 | . | few | TRBV20-1 | 14 | TGCAGTGCTAGAGATAGGTACTCCTACAATGAGCAGTTCTTC | CSARDRYSYNEQFF
TRBJ2-1 | . | few | TRBV20-1 | 13 | TGCAGTGCTTTCCGGGGCAGTACCAATGAGCAGTTCTTC | CSAFRGSTNEQFF
TRBJ2-5 | . | many | TRBV5-6 | 16 | TGTGCCAGCAGCTTGGTCGGAGCGATCAGCCAAGAGACCCAGTACTTC | CASSLVGAISQETQYF
TRBJ1-1 | TRBD1 | few | TRBV29-1 | 14 | TGCAGCGTTTATAAAGACAGGGTGGACACTGAAGCTTTCTTT | CSVYKDRVDTEAFF
TRBJ1-2 | . | few | TRBV12-3/TRBV12-4 | 13 | TGTGCCAGCAGTTTAAGGGAAAGCTATGGCTACACCTTC | CASSLRESYGYTF
TRBJ2-3 | TRBD2 | . | TRBV20-1 | 15 | TGCAGTGCTAGTCTGGGCGGGGGGGTAGCAGATACGCAGTATTTT | CSASLGGGVADTQYF
TRBJ2-1 | . | . | TRBV5-1 | 11 | TGCGCCAGCAGCTACCAGGATGAGCAGTTCTTC | CASSYQDEQFF
TRBJ2-7 | . | few | TRBV10-1 | 15 | TGCGCCAGCAGTGCCAGAGGGGGGGCCTCCTACGAGCAGTACTTC | CASSARGGASYEQYF
TRBJ2-3 | . | many | TRBV12-3/TRBV12-4 | 14 | TGTGCCAGCAGTCCCAGCGGTAGCACAGATACGCAGTATTTT | CASSPSGSTDTQYF
TRBJ2-3 | . | . | TRBV7-2 | 16 | TGTGCCAGCAGCAACGTAGCGACGCTCGGCACAGATACGCAGTATTTT | CASSNVATLGTDTQYF
TRBJ1-5 | TRBD1 | . | TRBV6-4 | 16 | TGTGCCAGCAGCCCGACATATACAGGGGTAGAACAGCCCCAGCATTTT | CASSPTYTGVEQPQHF
TRBJ2-1 | . | . | TRBV29-1 | 14 | TGCAGCGTTGTATGGTGGGACTCCTACAATGAGCAGTTCTTC | CSVVWWDSYNEQFF
TRBJ1-1 | TRBD1 | . | TRBV2 | 15 | TGTGCCAGCAGTCCGGACAGGGCTATGAACACTGAAGCTTTCTTT | CASSPDRAMNTEAFF
TRBJ2-3 | . | few | TRBV28 | 16 | TGTGCCAGCAGTACGTCCTCGGACCCTAGCACAGATACGCAGTATTTT | CASSTSSDPSTDTQYF
TRBJ2-7 | . | . | TRBV7-2 | 14 | TGTGCCAGCAGCTTAAGCGCCGGAACCTACGAGCAGTACTTC | CASSLSAGTYEQYF
TRBJ2-1 | . | few | TRBV6-5 | 18 | TGTGCCAGCAGTTACAGGGGGGGTTGGGACACCTCCTACAATGAGCAGTTCTTC | CASSYRGGWDTSYNEQFF
TRBJ2-1 | . | . | TRBV20-1 | 12 | TGCAGTGCCAAGGGGTCTTGGAATGAGCAGTTCTTC | CSAKGSWNEQFF
TRBJ1-1 | . | few | TRBV6-2/TRBV6-3 | 13 | TGTGCCAGCAGTTATAAGAGGGGAACTGAAGCTTTCTTT | CASSYKRGTEAFF
TRBJ2-4 | . | . | TRBV29-1 | 14 | TGCAGCGTTGAAGATGGAGGGGCCAAAAACATTCAGTACTTC | CSVEDGGAKNIQYF
TRBJ2-5 | TRBD2 | . | TRBV12-3/TRBV12-4 | 15 | TGTGCCAGCAGTTTTAGCGGGAGGCGTGATGAGACCCAGTACTTC | CASSFSGRRDETQYF
TRBJ2-1 | . | . | TRBV12-3/TRBV12-4 | 16 | TGTGCCAGCAGTTTGTCCAGCGGACTCTCCTACAATGAGCAGTTCTTC | CASSLSSGLSYNEQFF
TRBJ2-7 | TRBD1 | . | TRBV4-2 | 15 | TGTGCCAGCAGCCAAGAGGACAGGGGGCGATACGAGCAGTACTTC | CASSQEDRGRYEQYF
TRBJ2-1 | . | . | TRBV12-3/TRBV12-4 | 16 | TGTGCCAGCAGTTTCGCCCCCCAGGGACTGTACAATGAGCAGTTCTTC | CASSFAPQGLYNEQFF
TRBJ2-1 | TRBD2 | . | TRBV6-1 | 14 | TGTGCCAGCATCTTAGCGGGGGCTAGGAATGAGCAGTTCTTC | CASILAGARNEQFF
TRBJ2-7 | . | . | TRBV20-1 | 12 | TGCAGTGGGGTAGGGGGGGGACACGAGCAGTACTTC | CSGVGGGHEQYF
TRBJ2-1 | . | . | TRBV23-1 | 16 | TGCGCCAGCAGTCAATCAGGCTTGGGGGGTAGGAATGAGCAGTTCTTC | CASSQSGLGGRNEQFF
TRBJ2-3 | . | . | TRBV15 | 13 | TGTGCCACCAGCAGAGGGTTATCGGATACGCAGTATTTT | CATSRGLSDTQYF
TRBJ1-6 | . | . | TRBV12-3/TRBV12-4 | 14 | TGTGCCAGCAGTTTAATCCAGGGAAATTCACCCCTCCACTTT | CASSLIQGNSPLHF
TRBJ2-3 | TRBD2 | . | TRBV20-1 | 17 | TGCAGTGCTAGAGATCTTGGCGGGGCTAGCGGGGTAGATACGCAGTATTTT | CSARDLGGASGVDTQYF
TRBJ1-3 | TRBD1 | few | TRBV6-5 | 15 | TGTGCCAGCAGTTACGGGGGACAGGGGGAAAACACCATATATTTT | CASSYGGQGENTIYF
TRBJ2-1 | . | . | TRBV29-1 | 13 | TGCAGTGCAACTGGACTGCGCTACAATGAGCAGTTCTTC | CSATGLRYNEQFF
TRBJ2-5 | . | . | TRBV20-1 | 12 | TGCAGTGCTAGTGGAGCCGGGGGGACCCAGTACTTC | CSASGAGGTQYF
TRBJ1-6 | . | . | TRBV6-1 | 14 | TGTGCCAGCAGAACCCAGTTTCTCGATTCACCCCTCCACTTT | CASRTQFLDSPLHF
TRBJ2-4 | . | . | TRBV4-3 | 13 | TGCGCCAGCAGCCAAGACGGTGAGGGCATTCAGTACTTC | CASSQDGEGIQYF
TRBJ1-6 | TRBD1 | many | TRBV4-3 | 15 | TGCGCCAGCAGCTCACAGGGGGGCTATAATTCACCCCTCCACTTT | CASSSQGGYNSPLHF
TRBJ2-3 | . | . | TRBV20-1 | 13 | TGCAGTGCTAGTCGGGAGTCCCGCGATACGCAGTATTTT | CSASRESRDTQYF
TRBJ2-1 | TRBD1 | few | TRBV10-3 | 11 | TGTGCCATCAGTGGGACAGGAGCGCAGTTCTTC | CAISGTGAQFF
TRBJ1-4 | . | few | TRBV7-9 | 16 | TGTGCCAGCAGCTTAGCGCGGGCAGTTTGGGGCGAAAAACTGTTTTTT | CASSLARAVWGEKLFF
TRBJ2-7 | . | many | TRBV7-9 | 11 | TGTGCCAGCAGTTTAGGGGACGAGCAGTACTTC | CASSLGDEQYF
TRBJ1-1 | TRBD1 | once | TRBV18 | 14 | TGTGCCAGCTCACCTCAGGGGGCGAACACTGAAGCTTTCTTT | CASSPQGANTEAFF
TRBJ2-1 | . | few | TRBV20-1 | 11 | TGCAGTGCTAGAGATAGAAGGGAGCAGTTCTTC | CSARDRREQFF
TRBJ2-2 | . | . | TRBV12-3/TRBV12-4 | 15 | TGTGCCAGCAGTGATACTAGCCGAAAGGCCGGGGAGCTGTTTTTT | CASSDTSRKAGELFF
TRBJ2-1 | . | few | TRBV6-2/TRBV6-3 | 17 | TGTGCCAGCAGTTACACCGAGGGGGGGTACGCCTACAATGAGCAGTTCTTC | CASSYTEGGYAYNEQFF
TRBJ2-5 | . | once | TRBV27 | 15 | TGTGCCAGCAGCCCTCTTGGGGACTGGGAAGAGACCCAGTACTTC | CASSPLGDWEETQYF
TRBJ2-7 | . | . | TRBV27 | 15 | TGTGCCAGCAGTTTATCGTCGGGAGAGACCTACGAGCAGTACTTC | CASSLSSGETYEQYF
TRBJ2-7 | . | few | TRBV5-6 | 14 | TGTGCCAGCATCCTCCCGGGGCGAACCTACGAGCAGTACTTC | CASILPGRTYEQYF
TRBJ2-3 | TRBD2 | few | TRBV6-5 | 16 | TGTGCCAGCAGTTCGACTAGCGGGAGAAGCACAGATACGCAGTATTTT | CASSSTSGRSTDTQYF
TRBJ2-6 | . | . | TRBV12-3/TRBV12-4 | 16 | TGTGCCAGCAGTTCCGCCCGGGGGTCTGGGGCCAACGTCCTGACTTTC | CASSSARGSGANVLTF
TRBJ2-1 | . | few | TRBV20-1 | 15 | TGCAGTGCGGATAAACGACAGGGTCCCGGGGGTGAGCAGTTCTTC | CSADKRQGPGGEQFF